This TCR beta chain was sequenced during a study of control samples from healthy donors and cancer patients. The CDR3 contains 16 residues. Germline CDR1 reads MDHEN; CDR2 reads SYDVKM. Trimming left V 7 bases short and J 1 base short, with 16 bases between. The repertoire was sequenced with immunoSEQ multiplex PCR; TCRdb's copy has only in-frame clones and lacks some. The sample carries about 44,000 clones, approximately 70% recorded once. The sequenced material came from formalin-fixed, paraffin-embedded tissue. J is TRBJ2-2 and V is TRBV28, with D possibly being TRBD1 (5 bases). This sequence originates from a male donor with melanoma. The CDR3 here is CASIGVAERNTGELFF. The DNA of the CDR3 is TGTGCCAGCATAGGGGTAGCTGAGCGGAACACCGGGGAGCTGTTTTTT.